Listed below are T cell receptor beta chains from one sample, sequenced in a study of shared T cell receptors in the human thymus. Generated by immunoSEQ multiplex PCR, the TCRdb table keeps only in-frame clones and is missing some. The data contain 700,000 or so clones, 70% to 90% of them singletons. These data also formed part of another study, on human thymus T cells.

The sample taken for sequencing was thymocytes. These receptors all come from a girl under three years old with a congenital heart defect. Both conserved end residues are part of each CDR3.

v_gene	CDR3aa
TRBV30	CAWPLGQYDYEQYF
TRBV5-1	CASSLGTATNTEAFF
TRBV2	CASIAEAGLTGELFF
TRBV5-6	CASSLGGEANSPLHF
TRBV5-4	CASSLGRRGCGNTEAFF
TRBV7-8	CASSLGGLAELNEQFF
TRBV12-5	CASAPGQLEAFF
TRBV27	CASIPLAGGRVTQYF
TRBV13	CASSFSGTPNSVHF
TRBV7-4	CASSLSRGGLATEAFF
TRBV28	CASRYRTGLSSYEQYF
TRBV5-1	CASKRIRPGQGVNGYTF
TRBV6-1	CASSEARGRGRPQHF
TRBV19	CASSVLVGGRGETQYF
TRBV11-2	CASSPSTGGGTEAFF
TRBV7-3	CASSLDRAGAYEQYF
TRBV5-1	CASSLDRTPNEKLFF
TRBV29-1	CSVVGSGELFF
TRBV19	CASSIIAAATGSSYNSPLHF
TRBV5-6	CASSGRGGSNQPQHF
TRBV12-5	CASAREAGTLRNEQFF
TRBV28	CASIIIPNTEAFF
TRBV15	CATSRWGEHSNQPQHF
TRBV13	CASSFRTPPGQPQHF
TRBV4-1	CASSQGSGGADTQYF
TRBV5-4	CASSFRGRAFF
TRBV28	CASSLDRLSYEQYF
TRBV11-2	CASSLHRPPGGRVGIGYTF
TRBV19	CASSSGGFETQYF
TRBV7-9	CASSPTGAGGYTF
TRBV29-1	CSAGEHAGNEQFF
TRBV28	CASSPGVSPTNF
TRBV28	CASRPDRGGVQQGGLIEAFF
TRBV5-1	CASSLAGGETRETQYF
TRBV28	CASSWTQGYGYTF
TRBV27	CASRRQGIKQFF
TRBV5-1	CASSYKIQDSANYGYTF
TRBV20-1	CSATGLAEAFF
TRBV19	CASSNGGGASNQETQYF
TRBV7-9	CAERGDTEAFF
TRBV6-4	CASSDSGTGGAHNEQFF
TRBV7-9	CASSSSASGNTIYF
TRBV6-5	CASTRGETQYF